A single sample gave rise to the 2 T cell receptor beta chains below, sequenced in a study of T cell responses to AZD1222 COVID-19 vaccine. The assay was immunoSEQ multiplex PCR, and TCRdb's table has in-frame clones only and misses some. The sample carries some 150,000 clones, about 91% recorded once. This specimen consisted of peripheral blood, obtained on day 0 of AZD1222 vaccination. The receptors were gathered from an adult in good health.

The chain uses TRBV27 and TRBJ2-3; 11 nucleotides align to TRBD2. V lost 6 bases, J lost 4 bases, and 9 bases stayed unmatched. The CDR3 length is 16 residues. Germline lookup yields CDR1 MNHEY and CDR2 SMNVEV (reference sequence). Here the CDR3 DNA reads TGTGCCAGCAGCTACCGACTAGCGGGAACTTCAGATACGCAGTATTTT. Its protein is CASSYRLAGTSDTQYF.

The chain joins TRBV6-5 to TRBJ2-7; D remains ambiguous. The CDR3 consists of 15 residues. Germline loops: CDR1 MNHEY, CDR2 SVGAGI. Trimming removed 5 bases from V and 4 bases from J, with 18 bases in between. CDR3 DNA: TGTGCCAGCAGTCTTCCTAGTTTCCCCCCGTACGAGCAGTACTTC. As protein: CASSLPSFPPYEQYF.